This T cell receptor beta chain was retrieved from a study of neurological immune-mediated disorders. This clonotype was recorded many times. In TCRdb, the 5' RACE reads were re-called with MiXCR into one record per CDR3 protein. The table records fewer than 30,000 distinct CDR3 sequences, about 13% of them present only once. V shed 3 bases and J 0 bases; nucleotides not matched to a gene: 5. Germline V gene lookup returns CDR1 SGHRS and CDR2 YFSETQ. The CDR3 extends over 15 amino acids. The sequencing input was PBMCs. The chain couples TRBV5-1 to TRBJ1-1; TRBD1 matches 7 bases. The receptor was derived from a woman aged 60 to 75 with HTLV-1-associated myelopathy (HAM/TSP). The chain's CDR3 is CASSWGQTMNTEAFF. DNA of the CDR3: TGCGCCAGCAGCTGGGGACAGACTATGAACACTGAAGCTTTCTTT.